This TCR beta chain was identified during a study of cytomegalovirus exposure and HLA in healthy donors. Study-level points and caveats: Clonal expansion, a later analysis showed, was greater in HLA-associated TCR beta chains than in equally common others.

In the case of this clone: The target antigen is unknown.

PCR was performed using 60 Vbeta and 13 Jbeta primers. Measured with immunoSEQ multiplex PCR; TCRdb has only the in-frame clones, and not every one. This table holds about 250,000 clones, around 90% found once. V dropped 5 bases and J dropped 1; count of bases not matched to a gene: 9. CDR1 is SEHNR, CDR2 FQNEAQ, per germline (reference sequence). The CDR3 is 18 amino acids. Sequencing was done on a sample of PBMCs. The receptor comes from a girl between 2 and 10 years old in good health and CMV-seronegative. V usage is TRBV7-9 and J usage is TRBJ2-2; the match to TRBD2 covers 11 bases. The CDR3: CASSPKHGTSGNTGELFF. CDR3 nucleotide sequence: TGTGCCAGCAGCCCGAAACATGGGACTAGCGGGAACACCGGGGAGCTGTTTTTT.